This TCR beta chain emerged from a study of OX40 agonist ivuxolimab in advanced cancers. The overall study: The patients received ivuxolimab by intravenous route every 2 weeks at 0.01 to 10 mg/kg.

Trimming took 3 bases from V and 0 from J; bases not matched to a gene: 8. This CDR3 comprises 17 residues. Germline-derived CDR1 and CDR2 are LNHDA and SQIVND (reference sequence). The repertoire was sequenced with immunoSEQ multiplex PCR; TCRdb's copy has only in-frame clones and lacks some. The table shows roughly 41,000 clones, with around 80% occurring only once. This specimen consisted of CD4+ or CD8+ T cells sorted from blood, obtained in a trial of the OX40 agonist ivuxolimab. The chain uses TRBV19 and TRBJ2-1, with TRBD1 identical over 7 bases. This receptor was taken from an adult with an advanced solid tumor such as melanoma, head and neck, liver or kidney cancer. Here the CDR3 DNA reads TGTGCCAGTAGTATGGCTAACAGGGGCAGCTCCTACAATGAGCAGTTCTTC. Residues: CASSMANRGSSYNEQFF.